These T cell receptor beta chains were read from a single sample in a study of T cell repertoires in cytomegalovirus infection. The antigens for these receptors are not known. TCRdb recomputed calls from the reads with MiXCR, one row per CDR3 protein. This table has 110,000 or so distinct CDR3 sequences, approximately 28% appearing once. The sample here was CD8+ T cells from cultured PBMCs, taken from culture after CMV antigen stimulation. The receptors derive from a human donor in good health (CMV status not recorded). Some clones in this sample may be carry-over from other donors' samples. Both conserved end residues are part of each CDR3. A D gene is named only where the DNA matches it firmly. Some rows mark clone size as missing; the rest say once, few, many or name a class of expanded clone.

size: few; D: NA; J: TRBJ1-2; V: TRBV7-6; CDR3: CASSLLRDGYTF; DNA: TGTGCCAGCAGCTTACTTCGGGATGGCTACACCTTC
size: few; D: NA; J: TRBJ2-7; V: TRBV2; CDR3: CASSGGAGDLYEQYF; DNA: TGTGCCAGCAGCGGCGGCGCAGGGGATCTCTACGAGCAGTACTTC
size: NA; D: NA; J: TRBJ2-7; V: TRBV2; CDR3: CASRELQGRSYEQYF; DNA: TGTGCCAGCAGGGAACTACAGGGAAGGTCTTACGAGCAGTACTTC
size: NA; D: NA; J: TRBJ2-1; V: TRBV12-3/TRBV12-4; CDR3: CASSPGTISEQFF; DNA: TGTGCCAGCAGTCCCGGGACAATCAGTGAGCAGTTCTTC
size: many; D: NA; J: TRBJ2-7; V: TRBV12-3/TRBV12-4; CDR3: CASSLEGGSYEQYF; DNA: TGTGCCAGCAGTTTAGAAGGTGGCAGCTACGAGCAGTACTTC
size: NA; D: NA; J: TRBJ1-1; V: TRBV5-4; CDR3: CASRSTVLMDTEAFF; DNA: TGTGCCAGCAGATCGACAGTTTTGATGGACACTGAAGCTTTCTTT
size: many; D: TRBD1; J: TRBJ1-2; V: TRBV7-2; CDR3: CASSLGDRGQDIVGYTF; DNA: TGTGCCAGCAGCTTAGGGGACAGGGGGCAGGATATTGTTGGCTACACCTTC
size: NA; D: NA; J: TRBJ2-1; V: TRBV5-8; CDR3: CASSLIRPEQFF; DNA: TGTGCCAGCAGCTTAATAAGGCCCGAGCAGTTCTTC
size: few; D: NA; J: TRBJ2-1; V: TRBV6-1; CDR3: CASLTRNEQFF; DNA: TGTGCCAGCTTGACTAGAAATGAGCAGTTCTTC
size: NA; D: NA; J: TRBJ2-7; V: TRBV2; CDR3: CASSGADYEQYF; DNA: TGTGCCAGCAGTGGGGCAGACTACGAGCAGTACTTC
size: NA; D: TRBD2; J: TRBJ2-1; V: TRBV19; CDR3: CASNVAGDVYNEQFF; DNA: TGTGCCAGTAACGTAGCGGGGGACGTCTACAATGAGCAGTTCTTC
size: NA; D: NA; J: TRBJ2-7; V: TRBV4-1; CDR3: CASSPGSTIYEQYF; DNA: TGCGCCAGCAGCCCCGGCAGTACCATCTACGAGCAGTACTTC
size: NA; D: NA; J: TRBJ2-7; V: TRBV20-1; CDR3: CSARPLYLSSYEQYF; DNA: TGCAGTGCTAGACCCCTCTACTTGAGCTCCTACGAGCAGTACTTC
size: NA; D: TRBD1; J: TRBJ1-5; V: TRBV7-3; CDR3: CASSQGDRYIDQPQHF; DNA: TGTGCCAGCAGCCAGGGGGACAGGTATATCGATCAGCCCCAGCATTTT
size: NA; D: NA; J: TRBJ1-5; V: TRBV6-6; CDR3: CASSYSPWWGNQPQHF; DNA: TGTGCCAGCAGTTACTCCCCGTGGTGGGGCAATCAGCCCCAGCATTTT
size: many; D: NA; J: TRBJ2-3; V: TRBV27; CDR3: CASSRTGPHTDTQYF; DNA: TGTGCCAGCAGTCGTACAGGACCCCACACAGATACGCAGTATTTT
size: NA; D: NA; J: TRBJ2-1; V: TRBV19; CDR3: CASTPGSYNEQFF; DNA: TGTGCCAGTACCCCAGGCTCTTACAATGAGCAGTTCTTC
size: NA; D: NA; J: TRBJ1-3; V: TRBV2; CDR3: CASSEGGASGNTIYF; DNA: TGTGCCAGCAGTGAGGGCGGGGCCTCTGGAAACACCATATATTTT
size: NA; D: NA; J: TRBJ2-7; V: TRBV27; CDR3: CASSLGPTVEQYF; DNA: TGTGCCAGCAGTTTAGGCCCAACAGTGGAGCAGTACTTC
size: few; D: TRBD2; J: TRBJ2-3; V: TRBV2; CDR3: CASSEVAGGFPSTDTQYF; DNA: TGTGCCAGCAGTGAGGTAGCGGGGGGCTTTCCTAGCACAGATACGCAGTATTTT
size: many; D: NA; J: TRBJ1-1; V: TRBV10-2; CDR3: CASNYAREAFF; DNA: TGCGCCAGCAACTACGCTAGGGAAGCTTTCTTT
size: NA; D: NA; J: TRBJ2-1; V: TRBV11-2; CDR3: CASSLGAVAYNEQFF; DNA: TGTGCCAGCAGCTTAGGGGCCGTCGCCTACAATGAGCAGTTCTTC
size: few; D: NA; J: TRBJ1-5; V: TRBV5-4; CDR3: CASSLDGGQPQHF; DNA: TGTGCCAGCAGCTTGGACGGAGGTCAGCCCCAGCATTTT
size: NA; D: NA; J: TRBJ1-4; V: TRBV12-3/TRBV12-4; CDR3: CASSSGGDINEKLFF; DNA: TGTGCCAGCAGTTCCGGAGGCGACATTAATGAAAAACTGTTTTTT
size: NA; D: NA; J: TRBJ2-3; V: TRBV6-1; CDR3: CASSPSDYTQYF; DNA: TGTGCCAGCAGTCCCTCTGATTATACGCAGTATTTT
size: NA; D: NA; J: TRBJ1-1; V: TRBV27; CDR3: CASSFWFSASHTEAFF; DNA: TGTGCCAGCAGTTTTTGGTTTTCAGCTAGCCACACTGAAGCTTTCTTT
size: NA; D: NA; J: TRBJ2-7; V: TRBV7-6; CDR3: CASSLSPGSEQYF; DNA: TGTGCCAGCAGCTTAAGTCCGGGATCCGAGCAGTACTTC
size: few; D: NA; J: TRBJ1-3; V: TRBV29-1; CDR3: CSVESDGNTIYF; DNA: TGCAGCGTTGAATCGGATGGAAACACCATATATTTT
size: many; D: NA; J: TRBJ1-6; V: TRBV4-1; CDR3: CASSQEVPFVRDNSPLHF; DNA: TGCGCCAGCAGCCAAGAAGTCCCTTTTGTTCGGGATAATTCACCCCTCCACTTT
size: NA; D: NA; J: TRBJ2-2; V: TRBV29-1; CDR3: CSVETGSNTGELFF; DNA: TGCAGCGTTGAAACAGGTTCGAACACCGGGGAGCTGTTTTTT
size: NA; D: NA; J: TRBJ2-5; V: TRBV29-1; CDR3: CSARDLGETQYF; DNA: TGCAGCGCCCGGGACCTGGGAGAGACCCAGTACTTC
size: NA; D: NA; J: TRBJ2-1; V: TRBV27; CDR3: CASSSETGRYNEQFF; DNA: TGTGCCAGCAGTTCGGAGACAGGTCGCTACAATGAGCAGTTCTTC
size: many; D: NA; J: TRBJ2-3; V: TRBV7-8; CDR3: CAGRGASTDTQYF; DNA: TGTGCCGGAAGAGGGGCCTCCACAGATACGCAGTATTTT
size: NA; D: NA; J: TRBJ2-1; V: TRBV19; CDR3: CASSIGTRGLNEQFF; DNA: TGTGCCAGTAGTATAGGGACCCGTGGTCTCAATGAGCAGTTCTTC
size: few; D: NA; J: TRBJ2-7; V: TRBV2; CDR3: CASSKNEQYF; DNA: TGTGCCAGCAGTAAAAACGAGCAGTACTTC
size: many; D: NA; J: TRBJ1-3; V: TRBV7-2; CDR3: CASSHHGVRGNTIYF; DNA: TGTGCCAGCAGCCACCACGGGGTACGGGGAAACACCATATATTTT
size: NA; D: NA; J: TRBJ2-3; V: TRBV28; CDR3: CASSSPMGGTDTQYF; DNA: TGTGCCAGCAGTTCCCCTATGGGGGGAACAGATACGCAGTATTTT
size: NA; D: NA; J: TRBJ2-1; V: TRBV28; CDR3: CASTPVGALSSYNEQFF; DNA: TGTGCCAGCACTCCTGTGGGGGCCTTGAGCTCCTACAATGAGCAGTTCTTC
size: NA; D: NA; J: TRBJ2-1; V: TRBV2; CDR3: CASIRQILSYNEQFF; DNA: TGTGCCAGCATTAGACAGATTCTCTCCTACAATGAGCAGTTCTTC
size: NA; D: TRBD2; J: TRBJ2-3; V: TRBV7-9; CDR3: CASSLLAGAGTDTQYF; DNA: TGTGCCAGCAGCTTACTAGCGGGGGCCGGCACAGATACGCAGTATTTT
size: few; D: NA; J: TRBJ2-2; V: TRBV7-6; CDR3: CASSPRLGAGELFF; DNA: TGTGCCAGCAGCCCCCGACTGGGCGCCGGGGAGCTGTTTTTT
size: NA; D: NA; J: TRBJ2-3; V: TRBV7-9; CDR3: CASSTSRLGTDTQYF; DNA: TGTGCCAGCAGCACCTCGCGACTAGGAACAGATACGCAGTATTTT
size: NA; D: NA; J: TRBJ2-7; V: TRBV14; CDR3: CASSQDEQGWSYEQYF; DNA: TGTGCCAGCAGCCAAGATGAGCAGGGGTGGTCCTACGAGCAGTACTTC
size: NA; D: NA; J: TRBJ1-2; V: TRBV20-1; CDR3: CSAPPGMVHGYTF; DNA: TGCAGTGCCCCACCAGGGATGGTCCATGGCTACACCTTC
size: few; D: NA; J: TRBJ1-5; V: TRBV7-2; CDR3: CASSFEEFQPQHF; DNA: TGTGCCAGCAGCTTTGAGGAGTTCCAGCCCCAGCATTTT
size: many; D: TRBD2; J: TRBJ2-7; V: TRBV7-8; CDR3: CASSSSGGAGEQYF; DNA: TGTGCCAGCAGCTCTAGCGGGGGGGCCGGTGAGCAGTACTTC
size: NA; D: NA; J: TRBJ2-2; V: TRBV3-1; CDR3: CASSQDSPGGWINTGELFF; DNA: TGTGCCAGCAGCCAGGACTCGCCGGGGGGCTGGATAAACACCGGGGAGCTGTTTTTT
size: many; D: NA; J: TRBJ2-7; V: TRBV7-6; CDR3: CASSLRQVSYEQYF; DNA: TGTGCCAGCAGCTTACGGCAGGTCTCCTACGAGCAGTACTTC
size: few; D: NA; J: TRBJ2-7; V: TRBV4-1; CDR3: CASSHLTGIEQYF; DNA: TGCGCCAGCAGCCATCTCACAGGGATCGAGCAGTACTTC
size: NA; D: TRBD1; J: TRBJ2-7; V: TRBV6-1; CDR3: CASRGQGLTTYEQYF; DNA: TGTGCCAGCAGGGGACAGGGTCTCACCACCTACGAGCAGTACTTC
size: many; D: TRBD1; J: TRBJ1-1; V: TRBV19; CDR3: CASSSDRGNTEAFF; DNA: TGTGCCAGTAGTTCGGACAGGGGTAACACTGAAGCTTTCTTT
size: many; D: TRBD1; J: TRBJ2-3; V: TRBV28; CDR3: CASSPWTGWADTQYF; DNA: TGTGCCAGCAGCCCCTGGACAGGGTGGGCAGATACGCAGTATTTT
size: few; D: NA; J: TRBJ1-5; V: TRBV11-2; CDR3: CASSSNPTSPQHF; DNA: TGTGCCAGCAGCTCAAACCCCACGAGTCCCCAGCATTTT
size: many; D: TRBD2; J: TRBJ2-1; V: TRBV7-9; CDR3: CASSPTSGGANEQFF; DNA: TGTGCCAGCAGCCCCACTAGCGGGGGGGCCAATGAGCAGTTCTTC
size: NA; D: NA; J: TRBJ1-2; V: TRBV9; CDR3: CASSVESGPTYGYTF; DNA: TGTGCCAGCAGCGTAGAGTCGGGGCCAACATATGGCTACACCTTC